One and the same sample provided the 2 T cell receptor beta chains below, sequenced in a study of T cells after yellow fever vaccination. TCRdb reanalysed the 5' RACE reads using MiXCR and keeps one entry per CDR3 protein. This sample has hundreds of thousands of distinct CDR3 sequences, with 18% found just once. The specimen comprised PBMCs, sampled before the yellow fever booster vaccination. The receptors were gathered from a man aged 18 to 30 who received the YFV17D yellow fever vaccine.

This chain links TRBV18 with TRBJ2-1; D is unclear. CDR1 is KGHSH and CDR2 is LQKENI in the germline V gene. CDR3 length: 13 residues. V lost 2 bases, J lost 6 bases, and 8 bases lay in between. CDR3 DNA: TGTGCCAGCTCACCAGGGCAGTCCAATGAGCAGTTCTTC. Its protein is CASSPGQSNEQFF.

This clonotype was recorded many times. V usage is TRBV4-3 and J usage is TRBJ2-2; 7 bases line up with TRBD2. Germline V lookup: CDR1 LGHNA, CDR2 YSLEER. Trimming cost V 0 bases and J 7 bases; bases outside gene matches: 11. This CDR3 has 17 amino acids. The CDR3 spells CASSQDNGGKFFGELFF. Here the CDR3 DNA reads TGCGCCAGCAGCCAAGATAACGGGGGGAAATTTTTCGGGGAGCTGTTTTTT.